The 21 T cell receptor beta chains below all came from one sample that was sequenced in a study of preoperative IRX-2 immunotherapy in early breast cancer. Treatment reported: preoperative locoregional IRX-2 cytokine immunotherapy. The data were produced by immunoSEQ multiplex PCR, yet TCRdb's version contains in-frame clones alone and is incomplete. The data contain tens of thousands of clones, around 95% of them singletons. The sequencing used tumor tissue, collected after IRX-2 immunotherapy. These receptors were collected from a human donor with breast cancer.

As regards this clone: The junction departs from the called germline gene at one end, perhaps through a read error. The chain uses TRBV7-7 and TRBJ2-5; D is perhaps TRBD2 (5 bases). This CDR3 has 19 residues. Germline assignment: CDR1 SSHAT and CDR2 FNYEAQ (reference sequence). The CDR3 here is CASSLVVRTAGPLEETQYF. CDR3 DNA sequence: TGTGCTAGCAGCTTAGTAGTTCGGACGGCGGGCCCGTTAGAAGAGACCCAGTACTTC.

J is TRBJ2-3 and V is TRBV18; 7 nucleotides align to TRBD1. The germline V gene has CDR1 KGHSH and CDR2 LQKENI. The CDR3 runs to 16 residues. V lost 1 base, J lost 0 bases, and 4 bases stayed unmatched. CDR3 protein: CASSPQGDRSTDTQYF. In DNA, the CDR3 is TGTGCCAGCTCACCACAAGGGGACAGAAGCACAGATACGCAGTATTTT.

The chain's CDR3 is CASSSSRDTQYF. In nucleotides, the CDR3 is TGTGCCAGCAGCTCTAGTCGAGATACGCAGTATTTT. This rearrangement joins TRBV7-2 to TRBJ2-3; D ambiguous. This CDR3 region has 12 residues. Per the germline V gene, CDR1 is SGHTA and CDR2 is FQGNSA. V was trimmed by 4 bases and J by 5 bases, leaving 7 bases between them. Full variable domain (rest looked up from reference TRBV7-2 and TRBJ2-3): GAGVSQSPSNKVTEKGKDVELRCDPISGHTALYWYRQSLGQGLEFLIYFQGNSAPDKSGLPSDRFSAERTGGSVSTLTIQRTQQEDSAVYLCASSSSRDTQYFGPGTRLTVL.

The chain uses TRBV6-1 and TRBJ2-7; D perhaps matches TRBD2 (6 bases). Germline V CDR1 and CDR2: MNHNS, SASEGT. Trimming took 3 bases from V and 4 from J, leaving 16 bases between them. This CDR3 spans 15 amino acids. The chain's CDR3 is CASSDSGGTRYEQYF. The DNA for the CDR3 is TGTGCCAGCAGTGATTCCGGCGGGACCCGTTACGAGCAGTACTTC.

There are a few counts of this clone. The rearrangement links TRBV7-3 to TRBJ2-3; 9 nucleotides match TRBD2. After removal of 0 bases from V and 3 bases from J, the junction contained 7 bases not matched to a gene. The CDR3 has 17 amino acids. The germline V gene encodes CDR1 SGHTA and CDR2 FQGTGA. CDR3 sequence (DNA): TGTGCCAGCAGCTTAACTACTGCGGGAGGGGTGACAGATACGCAGTATTTT. Residues: CASSLTTAGGVTDTQYF.

The chain joins TRBV19 to TRBJ2-1; 10 nucleotides line up with TRBD2. Trimming removed 3 bases from V and 7 bases from J; junction bases left unmatched: 6. Germline V gives CDR1 LNHDA, CDR2 SQIVND (reference sequence). The CDR3 consists of 15 residues. CDR3 loop: CASSMPGLARNEQFF. CDR3 DNA: TGTGCCAGTAGTATGCCGGGACTAGCGCGTAATGAGCAGTTCTTC.

The chain uses TRBV4-1 and TRBJ2-3; unclear D gene. Trimming removed 1 base from V and 4 bases from J, with 12 bases in between. Germline lookup yields CDR1 MGHRA and CDR2 YSYEKL. This CDR3 has 15 residues. Here the CDR3 reads CASSQGLLWPDTQYF. Here the CDR3 DNA reads TGCGCCAGCAGCCAAGGACTCCTATGGCCAGATACGCAGTATTTT.

The table lists this clone with a few counts. The rearrangement joins TRBV10-2 to TRBJ1-1; 7 bases map to TRBD1. The J segment lost 3 bases and the V segment lost 6 bases, leaving 4 bases of the junction unmatched. CDR3 size: 13 residues. Germline V CDR1 and CDR2: WSHSY, SAAADI. The CDR3 here is CASRQQGHTEAFF. The CDR3 coding sequence is TGCGCCAGCAGGCAACAGGGGCACACTGAAGCTTTCTTT.

The rearrangement uses TRBV6-5 and TRBJ2-7, with D possibly being TRBD2 (6 bases). V was trimmed by 5 bases and J by 5 bases, leaving 10 bases between them. CDR3 size: 12 residues. Germline loops: CDR1 MNHEY, CDR2 SVGAGI. CDR3 bases: TGTGCCAGCAGTCCCCGCGGGAACGAGCAGTACTTC. It encodes CASSPRGNEQYF.

The gene calls are TRBV27 and TRBJ2-1; no definite D call. The CDR3 consists of 13 residues. Germline V gene data show CDR1 as MNHEY and CDR2 as SMNVEV (reference sequence). Trimming shortened V by 3 bases and J by 5 bases, and 8 bases separated the two germline ends. Written as DNA, the CDR3 is TGTGCCAGCAGTTTGCTCGAGAACAATGAGCAGTTCTTC. It codes for CASSLLENNEQFF.

V is TRBV5-4 and J is TRBJ1-2; no reliable D call. Germline-derived CDR1 and CDR2 are SGHNT and YYREEE (reference sequence). V lost 4 bases to trimming and J lost 0 bases, with 10 bases between them. This CDR3 has 14 amino acids. CDR3 loop: CASSPQNSNYGYTF. The CDR3 DNA follows: TGTGCCAGCAGCCCTCAGAACTCTAACTATGGCTACACCTTC.

The chain joins TRBV28 to TRBJ2-7; D could derive from TRBD1 or TRBD2 (6 bases each). This CDR3 has 14 amino acids. Trimming removed 9 bases at V and 2 bases at J, with 17 bases between. Germline CDR1 and CDR2: MDHEN and SYDVKM. The CDR3 here is CASVRGRGPYEQYF. DNA for the CDR3: TGTGCCAGTGTTCGAGGACGGGGGCCCTACGAGCAGTACTTC.

Details on this clone: Its ends do not fully match the called genes, so a read error is possible. The chain links TRBV4-1 to TRBJ2-7; D possibly uses TRBD1 or TRBD2 (7 bases each). Germline assignment: CDR1 MGHRA and CDR2 YSYEKL. The CDR3 runs 14 residues. The CDR3 bases are TGCGCCAGCAGCCAAATATCAGGGGGGGCCGAGCGGTACTTC. It translates to CASSQISGGAERYF.

The chain recombines TRBV27 with TRBJ1-2; 9 nucleotides line up with TRBD1. Trimming at V came to 4 bases and at J to 5 bases, leaving 2 bases not matched to a gene. The CDR3 spans 13 residues. Germline V gives CDR1 MNHEY, CDR2 SMNVEV (reference sequence). The CDR3 DNA is TGTGCCAGCAGTTGGGACAGGGAATATGGCTACACCTTC. Protein sequence: CASSWDREYGYTF.

This clone was found once. For the CDR3, the DNA is TGTGCCAGCAGCCAAACGGCGATTTTATACTACAATGAGCAGTTCTTC. Amino acids: CASSQTAILYYNEQFF. The chain couples TRBV14 to TRBJ2-1; D uncertain. CDR1 and CDR2 from the germline V gene are SGHDN and FVKESK. Trimming removed 2 bases from V and 3 bases from J, with 14 bases in between. This CDR3 contains 16 residues.

The chain carries TRBV5-1 and TRBJ2-7; 9 bases agree with TRBD1. The length of the CDR3 is 15 residues. Trimming took 4 bases from V and 2 from J; bases not matched to a gene: 7. Looked up from germline, CDR1 is SGHRS and CDR2 is YFSETQ. The CDR3 loop is CASSPGTGRAYEQYF. Here the CDR3 DNA reads TGCGCCAGCAGCCCAGGGACAGGGAGAGCCTACGAGCAGTACTTC.

About this clone: Sequence at one end of the junction differs from germline and may be a read error. The CDR3 reads CASSSRNEDRGFF. The CDR3 nucleotides read TGTGCCAGCAGCTCACGGAACGAGGACAGGGGTTTCTTC. The chain uses TRBV5-4 and TRBJ1-2, with 9 nucleotides matching TRBD1. Germline V gene data show CDR1 as SGHNT and CDR2 as YYREEE (reference sequence). The length of the CDR3 is 13 residues.

The chain recombines TRBV27 with TRBJ1-5, with a tentative D call TRBD1 (5 bases). The germline CDR1 and CDR2 sequences are MNHEY and SMNVEV (reference sequence). The CDR3 covers 13 residues. V was cut by 5 bases and J by 3 bases, with 8 bases left in between. CDR3 protein: CASSLGLNQPQHF. As DNA, the CDR3 is TGTGCCAGCAGTCTGGGGCTCAATCAGCCCCAGCATTTT.

This sequence joins TRBV6-4 and TRBJ2-3; 7 bases fit TRBD2. V was clipped by 2 bases and J by 1 base; unmatched bases: 0. Germline V gene sequence: CDR1 MRHNA, CDR2 SNTAGT. The CDR3 sequence is 14 residues long. Here the CDR3 DNA reads TGTGCCAGCAGTGACGGGGGGGGCACAGATACGCAGTATTTT. Its protein is CASSDGGGTDTQYF.

The chain recombines TRBV14 with TRBJ2-5, with 11 bases that match TRBD2. V was clipped by 3 bases and J by 14 bases; unmatched bases: 14. There are 15 residues in the CDR3. Germline lookup yields CDR1 SGHDN and CDR2 FVKESK. CDR3 region: CASSHGTTSGDTSYF. The DNA of the CDR3 is TGTGCCAGCAGCCATGGTACGACTAGCGGGGACACTTCCTACTTC.

The V call is TRBV27, the J call TRBJ2-1; TRBD2 agrees at 13 bases. Germline assignment: CDR1 MNHEY and CDR2 SMNVEV (reference sequence). The CDR3 is 17 amino acids. Unmatched junction bases numbered 10, after V lost 3 bases and J lost 8 bases. The CDR3 coding sequence is TGTGCCAGCAGTTTCCGGACTAGCGGGAGTTCTGGTCATGAGCAGTTCTTC. Translating it yields CASSFRTSGSSGHEQFF.